What follows is one TCR beta chain and its context. The antigen remains unidentified. V lost 2 bases, J lost 6 bases, and 4 bases lay in between. The CDR3 is 11 amino acids. CDR1 MGHDK and CDR2 SYGVNS come from the germline V gene. This sample was taken from a study of cytomegalovirus exposure and HLA in healthy donors. Overall study: As released early, the data held approximately 80 million unique TCRs from HLA-typed donors. Study findings and constraints: Altogether, 170 or so TCR beta chains were recorded as cytomegalovirus-associated.

The PCR made use of 60 Vbeta and 13 Jbeta primers. This table comes from immunoSEQ multiplex PCR, and its TCRdb copy is limited to in-frame clones, with some not included. The table includes approximately 170,000 clones, approximately 71% detected once. Sequenced: PBMCs. J is TRBJ1-2 and V is TRBV25-1; D is unresolved. The sequence was collected from a girl under 18 in good health and CMV-seronegative. Here the CDR3 reads CASSEVNGYTF. CDR3 sequence (DNA): TGTGCCAGCAGTGAAGTCAATGGCTACACCTTC.